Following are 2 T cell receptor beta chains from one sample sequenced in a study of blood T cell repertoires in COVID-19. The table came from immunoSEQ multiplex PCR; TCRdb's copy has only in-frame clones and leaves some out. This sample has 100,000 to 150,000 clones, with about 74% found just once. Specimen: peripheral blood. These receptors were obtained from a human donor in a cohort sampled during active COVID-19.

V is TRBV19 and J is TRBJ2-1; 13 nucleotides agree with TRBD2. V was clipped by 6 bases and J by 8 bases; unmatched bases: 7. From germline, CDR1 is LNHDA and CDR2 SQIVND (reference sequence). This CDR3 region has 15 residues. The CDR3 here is CASRWTSGRRDEQFF. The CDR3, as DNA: TGTGCCAGTAGATGGACTAGCGGGAGAAGGGATGAGCAGTTCTTC.

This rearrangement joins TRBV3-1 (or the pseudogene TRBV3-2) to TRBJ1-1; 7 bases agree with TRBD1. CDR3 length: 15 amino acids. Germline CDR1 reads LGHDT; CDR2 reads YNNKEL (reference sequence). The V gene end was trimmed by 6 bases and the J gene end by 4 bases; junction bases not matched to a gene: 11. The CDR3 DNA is TGTGCCAGCAGTCACTTGGCTACAGGGGCCACTGAAGCTTTCTTT. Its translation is CASSHLATGATEAFF.